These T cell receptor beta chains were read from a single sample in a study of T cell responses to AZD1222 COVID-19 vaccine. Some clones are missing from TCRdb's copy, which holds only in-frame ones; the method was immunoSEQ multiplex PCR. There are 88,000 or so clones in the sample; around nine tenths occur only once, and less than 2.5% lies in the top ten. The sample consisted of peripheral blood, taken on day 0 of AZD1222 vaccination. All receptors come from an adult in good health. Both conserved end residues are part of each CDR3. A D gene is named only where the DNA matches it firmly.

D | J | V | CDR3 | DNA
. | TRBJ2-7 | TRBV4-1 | CASSQDIEQGWAYEQYF | TGCGCCAGCAGCCAAGATATTGAGCAGGGGTGGGCCTACGAGCAGTACTTC
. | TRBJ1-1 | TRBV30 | CAWSVLTGKAFF | TGTGCCTGGAGTGTACTGACAGGAAAAGCTTTCTTT
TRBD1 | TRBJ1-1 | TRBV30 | CAWIRTGRATEAFF | TGTGCCTGGATAAGGACAGGGAGGGCGACTGAAGCTTTCTTT
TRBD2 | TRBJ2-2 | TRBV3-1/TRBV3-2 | CASGGRTGELFF | TGTGCGAGCGGGGGGCGCACCGGGGAGCTGTTTTTT
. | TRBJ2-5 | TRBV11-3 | CASSGQGKETQYF | TGTGCCAGCAGCGGGCAGGGGAAAGAGACCCAGTACTTC
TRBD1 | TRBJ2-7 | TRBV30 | CAWSVDRGAYEQYF | TGTGCCTGGAGTGTCGACAGGGGGGCCTACGAGCAGTACTTC
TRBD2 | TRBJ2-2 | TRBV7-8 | CASRTSGNTGELFF | TGTGCCAGCAGGACTAGCGGTAACACCGGGGAGCTGTTTTTT
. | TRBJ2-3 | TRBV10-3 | CAISDSRSLTDTQYF | TGTGCCATCAGTGACAGTCGTTCTTTAACAGATACGCAGTATTTT
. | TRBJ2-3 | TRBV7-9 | CASSINTDTQYF | TGTGCCAGCAGCATTAACACAGATACGCAGTATTTT
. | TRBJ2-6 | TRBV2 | CACSEGAQGANVLTF | TGTGCCTGCTCGGAGGGGGCGCAAGGGGCCAACGTCCTGACTTTC
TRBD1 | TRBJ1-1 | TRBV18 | CASSPTGWNTEAFF | TGTGCCAGCTCACCGACAGGGTGGAACACTGAAGCTTTCTTT
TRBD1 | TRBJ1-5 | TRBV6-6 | CASSGQVNQPQHF | TGTGCCAGCAGCGGACAGGTAAATCAGCCCCAGCATTTT
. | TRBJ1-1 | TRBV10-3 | CAISETRHTGTRNTEAFF | TGTGCCATCAGTGAGACTCGTCACACAGGGACACGGAACACTGAAGCTTTCTTT
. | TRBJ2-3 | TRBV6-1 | CASSEGVGATGDTQYF | TGTGCCAGCAGTGAAGGGGTCGGAGCCACGGGAGATACGCAGTATTTT
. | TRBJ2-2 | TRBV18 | CASSPGLANTGELFF | TGTGCCAGCTCACCCGGCCTAGCGAACACCGGGGAGCTGTTTTTT
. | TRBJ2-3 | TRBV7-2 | CASSFRTRSTDTQYF | TGTGCCAGCAGCTTTAGGACTCGCAGCACAGATACGCAGTATTTT